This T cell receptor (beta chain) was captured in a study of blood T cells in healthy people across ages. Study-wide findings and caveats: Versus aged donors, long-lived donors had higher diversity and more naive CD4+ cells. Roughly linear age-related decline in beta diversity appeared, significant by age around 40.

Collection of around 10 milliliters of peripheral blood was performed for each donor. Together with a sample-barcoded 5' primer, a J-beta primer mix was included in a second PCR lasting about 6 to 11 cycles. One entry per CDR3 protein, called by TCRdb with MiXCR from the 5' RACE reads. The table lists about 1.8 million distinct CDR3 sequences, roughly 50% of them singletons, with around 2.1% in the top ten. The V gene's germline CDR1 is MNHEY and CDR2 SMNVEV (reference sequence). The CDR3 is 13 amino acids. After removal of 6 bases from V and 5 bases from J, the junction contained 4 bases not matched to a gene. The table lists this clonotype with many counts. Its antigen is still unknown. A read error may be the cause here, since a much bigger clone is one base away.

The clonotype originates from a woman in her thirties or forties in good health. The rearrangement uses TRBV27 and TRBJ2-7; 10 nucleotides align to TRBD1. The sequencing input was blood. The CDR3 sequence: CASSRDRGHEQYF. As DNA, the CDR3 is TGTGCCAGCAGCCGGGACAGGGGCCACGAGCAGTACTTC.